Shown below are 15 T cell receptor beta chains from a single sample sequenced in a study of CD4+ T cells in melanoma (dated 2022 in TCRdb). Library creation used the immunoSEQ multiplex PCR assay. TCRdb obtained this table from immuneACCESS and retained in-frame rearrangements with V and J assigned. These tables miss some clones; where compared with another copy, unresolved V genes account for less than half of the shortfall, and the remainder is unexplained. The sample table records over 7,500 clones; around 70% of these occur just once. Around 19% of the sample comes from the top ten. The sample comprised peripheral blood. Receptors were obtained from a human donor with melanoma.

The sample holds one count of this clone. The gene calls are TRBV5-1 and TRBJ1-1, with 11 bases aligning to TRBD1. This CDR3 region has 13 residues. Trimming cost V 6 bases and J 11 bases; bases outside gene matches: 9. CDR1 SGHRS and CDR2 YFSETQ come from the germline V gene. The CDR3 DNA sequence: TGCGCCAGCACGCAGGACAGGGGGCAATTCGCTTTCTTT. Translating it yields CASTQDRGQFAFF.

The chain links TRBV27 to TRBJ1-1; no firm D call. Looked up from germline, CDR1 is MNHEY and CDR2 is SMNVEV (reference sequence). Trimming took 2 bases from V and 5 from J, leaving 9 bases between them. The length of the CDR3 is 13 residues. This CDR3 reads CASSLRRVTEAFF. CDR3 sequence (DNA): TGTGCCAGCAGTTTACGGAGGGTAACTGAAGCTTTCTTT.

The chain employs TRBV7-2 and TRBJ2-5; 15 positions agree with TRBD2. V lost 5 bases and J lost 5; bases outside the gene matches: 12. There are 18 residues in the CDR3. Germline V gene sequence: CDR1 SGHTA, CDR2 FQGNSA. In nucleotides, the CDR3 is TGTGCCAGCAGCCCGTGGACTAGCGGGGGGGCTTTCGGTGAGACCCAGTACTTC. It encodes CASSPWTSGGAFGETQYF.

The rearrangement uses TRBV4-1 and TRBJ2-7; 10 bases fit TRBD1. The CDR3 extends over 15 amino acids. Per germline, CDR1 MGHRA and CDR2 YSYEKL. The junction had 7 bases not matched to a gene; V was cut back by 2 bases and J by 6 bases. CDR3 in DNA: TGCGCCAGCAGCCAACACCGGGACAGGGGCGGCGAGCAGTACTTC. Its translation is CASSQHRDRGGEQYF.

This clone was picked up one time. The chain uses TRBV2 and TRBJ1-5; D may be TRBD1 (6 bases). Germline V gene sequence: CDR1 SNHLY, CDR2 FYNNEI. This CDR3 is built from 13 residues. Between the trimmed V and J ends, which lost 11 bases and 2 bases, there was a span of 13 bases. CDR3 in amino acids: CAGGGEGNQPQHF. In nucleotides, the CDR3 is TGTGCCGGAGGGGGAGAGGGCAATCAGCCCCAGCATTTT.

The CDR3, as DNA: TGTGCCAGCAGTGAATATGATGGTAACACTGAAGCTTTCTTT. Amino acids: CASSEYDGNTEAFF. V is TRBV25-1 and J is TRBJ1-1; the D is unclear. V was clipped by 0 bases and J by 2 bases, with 7 bases between them. The CDR3 has 14 amino acids. Germline V gives CDR1 MGHDK, CDR2 SYGVNS.

The table lists this clone with a count of one. This chain links TRBV7-2 with TRBJ1-5, with 8 bases aligning to TRBD1. The CDR3 loop spans 15 amino acids. The V gene's germline CDR1 is SGHTA and CDR2 FQGNSA. V trimming: 5 bases; J trimming: 4 bases; junction bases outside the gene matches: 7. The CDR3 bases are TGTGCCAGCAGCCCAACAGGGGGAACGAATCAGCCCCAGCATTTT. Its protein is CASSPTGGTNQPQHF.

V usage is TRBV7-9 and J usage is TRBJ2-3; no reliable D call. Germline loops: CDR1 SEHNR, CDR2 FQNEAQ (reference sequence). This CDR3 comprises 12 residues. Trimming took off 6 bases at V and 4 bases at J, with 8 bases between the two ends. The CDR3 protein is CASSSLADTQYF. In nucleotides, the CDR3 is TGTGCCAGCAGTTCGTTGGCAGATACGCAGTATTTT.

This clone was picked up a small number of times. The chain is built from TRBV5-1 and TRBJ2-3, with a tentative D call TRBD1 (5 bases). From germline, CDR1 is SGHRS and CDR2 YFSETQ. CDR3 length: 15 residues. With 4 bases removed from V and 4 bases from J, the gap between germline ends came to 16 bases. The CDR3 region is CASSPGWGRADTQYF. The CDR3 bases are TGCGCCAGCAGCCCGGGCTGGGGCAGGGCAGATACGCAGTATTTT.

The chain joins TRBV19 to TRBJ1-1; D unclear. This CDR3 spans 11 amino acids. V was shortened by 9 bases and J by 5 bases, with 10 bases between the two germline ends. Germline-derived CDR1 and CDR2 are LNHDA and SQIVND (reference sequence). CDR3 sequence: CASRMGTEAFF. CDR3 nucleotide sequence: TGTGCCAGCCGGATGGGGACTGAAGCTTTCTTT.

V is TRBV19 and J is TRBJ2-7; 7 bases match TRBD2. CDR3 length equals 14 residues. The germline V gene encodes CDR1 LNHDA and CDR2 SQIVND (reference sequence). V shed 3 bases, J shed 0 bases, and the junction held 2 bases outside the gene matches. The CDR3 DNA reads as TGTGCCAGTAGTATGGGGGGGGGCTCCTACGAGCAGTACTTC. Protein: CASSMGGGSYEQYF.

This clone was seen repeatedly, ten times or more. CDR3 in amino acids: CSASPGLGTDTQYF. The CDR3, as DNA: TGCAGCGCCTCACCGGGACTAGGTACAGATACGCAGTATTTT. This sequence joins TRBV29-1 and TRBJ2-3; 8 bases line up with TRBD2. CDR3 length: 14 residues. The trim removed 7 bases at V and 3 bases at J, leaving 9 bases unmatched. CDR1 and CDR2 (germline): SQVTM, ANQGSEA.

The chain links TRBV5-1 to TRBJ2-5, with TRBD1 as a possible D gene (6 bases). The DNA end favors TRBJ2-7, so the J call may be wrong. This CDR3 is built from 13 residues. CDR1 and CDR2 (germline): SGHRS, YFSETQ. CDR3 DNA sequence: TGCGCCAGCAGCCAGGCAGGGGACTACGAGCAGTACTTC. It translates to CASSQAGDYEQYF.

The chain combines TRBV28 with TRBJ1-2, with no clear D. Germline V gene lookup returns CDR1 MDHEN and CDR2 SYDVKM. Deletions cut 2 bases from V and 8 bases from J, with 18 bases between. This CDR3 contains 15 residues. DNA of the CDR3: TGTGCCAGCAGTTTACACTCGACATCCCCCCGGGGCTACACCTTC. Residues: CASSLHSTSPRGYTF.

This CDR3 is CASGDRGTGFTGELFF. The CDR3, as DNA: TGTGCCAGCGGGGATCGAGGGACAGGGTTCACCGGGGAGCTGTTTTTT. The chain has TRBV5-4 and TRBJ2-2; 9 positions agree with TRBD1. This CDR3 region has 16 residues. The germline gives CDR1 SGHNT, CDR2 YYREEE (reference sequence). Trimming cost V 7 bases and J 4 bases; bases outside gene matches: 11.